This entry features one T cell receptor beta chain sequence. Its cognate antigen is unknown. TCRdb re-called the reads with MiXCR, one entry per CDR3 protein. The sample lists around 570,000 distinct CDR3 sequences; roughly 43% were seen once. V lost 4 bases to trimming and J lost 2 bases, with 16 bases between them. The CDR3 consists of 15 residues. Germline-derived CDR1 and CDR2 are SGHKS and YYEKEE (reference sequence). This sample was included in a study of T cell repertoires in cytomegalovirus infection. For the study at large: Alongside well-studied HLA-B-restricted CMV epitopes, recently identified HLA-C-restricted CMV epitopes were also used. It was the public TCR beta signatures that indicated both CMV infection and matching HLA type.

The sequencing here drew on cultured PBMCs, taken from culture after CMV antigen stimulation. V and J are TRBV5-5 and TRBJ2-7; no clear D gene. This clonotype originated in a human donor in good health (CMV status not recorded). Some clones in this sample may be carry-over from other donors' samples. CDR3 coding DNA: TGTGCCAGCAGCGTTAAAGGTTTGCGGACCTACGAGCAGTACTTC. It is translated as CASSVKGLRTYEQYF.